This TCR beta chain came from a study of T-cell reconstitution after alpha-beta-depleted transplantation in children. Unique molecular identifiers were used to barcode this TCRbeta library. TCRdb ran MiXCR on the PCR reads and lists one entry per CDR3 protein. The sample has approximately 510,000 distinct CDR3 sequences, roughly 18% seen once; the top ten hold 2.5% to 4%. Germline CDR1 MNHNS, CDR2 SASEGT. CDR3 length: 14 residues. V gave up 6 bases and J gave up 1 base, with 12 bases separating them. The input for sequencing was PBMCs from the stem cell graft donor, taken from the stem cell graft. V is TRBV6-1 and J is TRBJ1-2; possibly TRBD1 for D (5 bases). This TCR was recovered from a human donor who donated a stem cell graft to a child with acute lymphoblastic leukemia. The CDR3 sequence is CASSPLGVNYGYTF. The CDR3 DNA follows: TGTGCCAGCAGCCCCCTGGGGGTTAACTATGGCTACACCTTC.